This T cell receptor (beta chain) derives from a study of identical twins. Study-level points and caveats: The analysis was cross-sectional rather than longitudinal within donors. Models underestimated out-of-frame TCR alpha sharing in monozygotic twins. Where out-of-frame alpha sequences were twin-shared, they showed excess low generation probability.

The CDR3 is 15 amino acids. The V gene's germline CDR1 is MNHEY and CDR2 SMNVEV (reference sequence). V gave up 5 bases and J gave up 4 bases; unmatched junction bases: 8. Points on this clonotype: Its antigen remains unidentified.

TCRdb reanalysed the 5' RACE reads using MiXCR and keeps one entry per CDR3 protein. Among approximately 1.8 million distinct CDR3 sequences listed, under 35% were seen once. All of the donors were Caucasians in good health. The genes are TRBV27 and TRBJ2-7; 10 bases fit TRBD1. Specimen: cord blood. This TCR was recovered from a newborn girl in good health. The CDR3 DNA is TGTGCCAGCAGTAAGATGGGACAGGGGTATTACGAGCAGTACTTC. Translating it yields CASSKMGQGYYEQYF.